This T cell receptor (beta chain) was identified in a study of blood T cell repertoires in COVID-19. Study background: From the United States, Italy and Spain came samples of acute and convalescent COVID-19. The analysed material was cDNA or gDNA that came from T cells, B-cell-depleted T cells, or PBMCs.

This clone was found a few times. The CDR3 extends over 14 amino acids. V lost 5 bases, J lost 2 bases, and 13 bases lay in between. Germline V gene lookup returns CDR1 SGHAT and CDR2 FQNNGV. How the authors handled the data: Researchers report that nucleated cell counts were estimated from reference gene primer amplification. The method was immunoSEQ multiplex PCR; TCRdb's version includes in-frame clones alone and lacks a portion of them. V and J calls and clone size are copied from that table; D and trimming were computed from the DNA. The sample carries approximately 280,000 clones, approximately 85% recorded once.

J is TRBJ2-7 and V is TRBV11-2; TRBD1 might be the D (6 bases). The source of this sequence is a woman in her seventies with acute or convalescent COVID-19. Sequencing was done on a sample of peripheral blood. The CDR3 nucleotides are TGTGCCAGCAGCCCCTTAGGGACACCCTACGAGCAGTACTTC. It encodes CASSPLGTPYEQYF. Supplemented by reference TRBV11-2 and TRBJ2-7, the full variable domain reads EAGVAQSPRYKIIEKRQSVAFWCNPISGHATLYWYQQILGQGPKLLIQFQNNGVVDDSQLPKDRFSAERLKGVDSTLKIQPAKLEDSAVYLCASSPLGTPYEQYFGPGTRLTVT.